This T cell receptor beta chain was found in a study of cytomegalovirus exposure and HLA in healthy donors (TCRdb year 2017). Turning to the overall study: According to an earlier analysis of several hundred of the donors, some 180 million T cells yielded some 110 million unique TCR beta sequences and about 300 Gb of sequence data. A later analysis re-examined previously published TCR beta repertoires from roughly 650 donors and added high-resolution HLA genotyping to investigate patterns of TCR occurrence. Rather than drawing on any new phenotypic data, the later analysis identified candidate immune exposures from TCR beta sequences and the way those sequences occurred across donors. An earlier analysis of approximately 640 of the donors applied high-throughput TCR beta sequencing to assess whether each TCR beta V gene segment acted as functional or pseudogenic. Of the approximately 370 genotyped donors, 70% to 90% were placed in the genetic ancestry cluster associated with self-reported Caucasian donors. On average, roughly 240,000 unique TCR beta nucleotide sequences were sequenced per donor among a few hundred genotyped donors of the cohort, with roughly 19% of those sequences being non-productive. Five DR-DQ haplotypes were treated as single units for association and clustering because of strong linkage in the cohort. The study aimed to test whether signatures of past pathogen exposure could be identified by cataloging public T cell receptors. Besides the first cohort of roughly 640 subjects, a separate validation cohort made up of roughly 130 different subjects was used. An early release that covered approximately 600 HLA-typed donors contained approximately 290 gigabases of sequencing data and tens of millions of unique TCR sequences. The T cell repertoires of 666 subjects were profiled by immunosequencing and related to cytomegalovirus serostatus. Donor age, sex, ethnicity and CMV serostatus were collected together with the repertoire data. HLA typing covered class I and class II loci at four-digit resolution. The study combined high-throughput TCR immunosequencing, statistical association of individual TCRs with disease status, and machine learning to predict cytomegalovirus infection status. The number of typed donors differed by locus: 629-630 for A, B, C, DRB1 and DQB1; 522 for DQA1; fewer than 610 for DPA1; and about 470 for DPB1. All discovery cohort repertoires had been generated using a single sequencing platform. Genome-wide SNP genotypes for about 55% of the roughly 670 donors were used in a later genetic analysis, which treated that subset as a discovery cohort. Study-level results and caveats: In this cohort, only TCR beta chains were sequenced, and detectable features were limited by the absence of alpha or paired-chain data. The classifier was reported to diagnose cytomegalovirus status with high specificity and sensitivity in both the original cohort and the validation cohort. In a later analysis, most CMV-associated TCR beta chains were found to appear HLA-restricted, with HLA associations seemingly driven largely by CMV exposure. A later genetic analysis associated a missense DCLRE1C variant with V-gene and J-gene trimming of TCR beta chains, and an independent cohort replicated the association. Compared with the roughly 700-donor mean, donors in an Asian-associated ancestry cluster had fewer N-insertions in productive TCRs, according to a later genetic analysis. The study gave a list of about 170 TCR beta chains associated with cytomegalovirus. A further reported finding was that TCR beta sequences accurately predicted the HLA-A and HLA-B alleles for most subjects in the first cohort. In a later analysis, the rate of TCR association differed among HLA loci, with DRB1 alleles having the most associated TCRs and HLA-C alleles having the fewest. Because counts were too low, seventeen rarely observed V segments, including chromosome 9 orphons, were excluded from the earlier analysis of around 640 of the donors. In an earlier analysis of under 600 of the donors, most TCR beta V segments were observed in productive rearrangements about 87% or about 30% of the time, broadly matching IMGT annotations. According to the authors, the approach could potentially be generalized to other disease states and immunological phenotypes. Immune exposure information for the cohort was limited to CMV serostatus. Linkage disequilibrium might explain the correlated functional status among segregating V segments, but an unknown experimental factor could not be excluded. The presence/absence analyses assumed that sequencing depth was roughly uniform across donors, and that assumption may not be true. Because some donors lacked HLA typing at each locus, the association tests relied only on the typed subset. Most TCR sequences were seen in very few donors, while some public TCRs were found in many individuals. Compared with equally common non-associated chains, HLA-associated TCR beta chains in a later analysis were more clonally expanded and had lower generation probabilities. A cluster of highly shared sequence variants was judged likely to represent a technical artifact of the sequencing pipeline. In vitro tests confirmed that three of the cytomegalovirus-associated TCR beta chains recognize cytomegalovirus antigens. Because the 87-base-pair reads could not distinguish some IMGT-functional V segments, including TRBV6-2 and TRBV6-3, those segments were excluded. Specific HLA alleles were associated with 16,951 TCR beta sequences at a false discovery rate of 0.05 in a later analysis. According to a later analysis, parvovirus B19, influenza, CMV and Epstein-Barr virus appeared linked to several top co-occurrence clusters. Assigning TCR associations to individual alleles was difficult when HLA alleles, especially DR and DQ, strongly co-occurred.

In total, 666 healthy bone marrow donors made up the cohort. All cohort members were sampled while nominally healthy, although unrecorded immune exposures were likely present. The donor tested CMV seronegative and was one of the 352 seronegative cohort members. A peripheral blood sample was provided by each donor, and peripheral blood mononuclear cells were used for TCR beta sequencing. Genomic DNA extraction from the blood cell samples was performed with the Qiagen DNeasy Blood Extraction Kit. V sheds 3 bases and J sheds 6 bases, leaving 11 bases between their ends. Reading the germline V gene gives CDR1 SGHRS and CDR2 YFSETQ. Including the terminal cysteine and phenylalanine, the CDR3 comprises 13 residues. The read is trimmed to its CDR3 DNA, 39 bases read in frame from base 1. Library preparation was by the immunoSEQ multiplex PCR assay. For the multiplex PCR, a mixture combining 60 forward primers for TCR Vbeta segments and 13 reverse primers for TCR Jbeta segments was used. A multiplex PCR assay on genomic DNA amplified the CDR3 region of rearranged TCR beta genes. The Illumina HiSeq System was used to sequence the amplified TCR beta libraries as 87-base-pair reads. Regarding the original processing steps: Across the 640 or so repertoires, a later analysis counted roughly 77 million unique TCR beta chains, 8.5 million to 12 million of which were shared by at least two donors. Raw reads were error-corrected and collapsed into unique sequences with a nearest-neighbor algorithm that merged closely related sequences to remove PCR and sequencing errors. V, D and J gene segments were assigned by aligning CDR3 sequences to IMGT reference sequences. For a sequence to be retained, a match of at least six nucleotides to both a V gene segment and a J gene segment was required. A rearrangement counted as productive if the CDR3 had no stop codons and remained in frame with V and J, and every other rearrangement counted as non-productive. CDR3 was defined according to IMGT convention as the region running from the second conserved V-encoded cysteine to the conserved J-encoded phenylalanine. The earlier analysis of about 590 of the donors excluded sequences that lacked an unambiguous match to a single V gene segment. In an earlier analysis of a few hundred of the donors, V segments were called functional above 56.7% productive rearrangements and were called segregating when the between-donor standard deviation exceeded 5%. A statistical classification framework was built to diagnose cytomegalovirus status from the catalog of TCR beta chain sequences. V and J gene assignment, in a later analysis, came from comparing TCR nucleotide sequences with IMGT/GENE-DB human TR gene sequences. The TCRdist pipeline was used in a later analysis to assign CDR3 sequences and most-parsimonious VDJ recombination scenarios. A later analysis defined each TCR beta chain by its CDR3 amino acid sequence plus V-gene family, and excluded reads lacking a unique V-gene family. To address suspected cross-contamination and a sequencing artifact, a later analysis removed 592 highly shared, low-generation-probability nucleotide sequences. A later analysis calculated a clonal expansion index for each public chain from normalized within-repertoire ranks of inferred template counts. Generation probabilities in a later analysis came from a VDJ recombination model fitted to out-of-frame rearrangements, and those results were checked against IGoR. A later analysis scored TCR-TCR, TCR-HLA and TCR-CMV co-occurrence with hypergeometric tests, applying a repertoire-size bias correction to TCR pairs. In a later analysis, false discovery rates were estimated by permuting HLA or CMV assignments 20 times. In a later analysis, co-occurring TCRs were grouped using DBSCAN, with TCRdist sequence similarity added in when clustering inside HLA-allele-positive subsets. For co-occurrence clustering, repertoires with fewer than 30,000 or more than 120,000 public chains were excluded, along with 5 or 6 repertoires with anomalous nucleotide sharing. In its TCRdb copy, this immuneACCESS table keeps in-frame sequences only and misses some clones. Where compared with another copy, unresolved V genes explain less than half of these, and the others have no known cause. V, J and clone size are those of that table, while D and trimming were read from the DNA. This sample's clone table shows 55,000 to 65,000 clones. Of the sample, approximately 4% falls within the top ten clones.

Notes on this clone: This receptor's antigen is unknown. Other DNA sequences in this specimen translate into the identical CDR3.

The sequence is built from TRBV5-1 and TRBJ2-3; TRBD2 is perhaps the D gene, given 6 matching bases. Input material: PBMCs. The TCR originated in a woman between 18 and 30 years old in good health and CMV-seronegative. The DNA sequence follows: TGCGCCAGCAGCTCGGAGGGTGCCGATACGCAGTATTTT. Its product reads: CASSSEGADTQYF.